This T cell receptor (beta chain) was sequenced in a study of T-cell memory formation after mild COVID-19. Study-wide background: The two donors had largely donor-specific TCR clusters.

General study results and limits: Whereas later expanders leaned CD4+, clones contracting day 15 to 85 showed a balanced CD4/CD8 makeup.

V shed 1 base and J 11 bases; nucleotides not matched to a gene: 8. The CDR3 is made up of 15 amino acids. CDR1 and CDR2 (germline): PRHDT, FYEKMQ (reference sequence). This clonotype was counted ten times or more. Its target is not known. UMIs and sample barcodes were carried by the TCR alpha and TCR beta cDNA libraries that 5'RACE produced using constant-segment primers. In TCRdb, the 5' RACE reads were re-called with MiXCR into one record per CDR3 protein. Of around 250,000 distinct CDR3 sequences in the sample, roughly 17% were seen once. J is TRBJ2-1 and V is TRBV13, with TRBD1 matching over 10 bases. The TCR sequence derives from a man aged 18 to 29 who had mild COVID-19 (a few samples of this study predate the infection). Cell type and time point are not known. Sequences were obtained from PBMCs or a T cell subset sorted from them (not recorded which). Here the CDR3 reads CASSLETGTGEKQFF. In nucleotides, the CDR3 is TGTGCCAGCAGCTTAGAAACCGGGACAGGGGAGAAGCAGTTCTTC. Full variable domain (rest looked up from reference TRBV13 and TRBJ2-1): AAGVIQSPRHLIKEKRETATLKCYPIPRHDTVYWYQQGPGQDPQFLISFYEKMQSDKGSIPDRFSAQQFSDYHSELNMSSLELGDSALYFCASSLETGTGEKQFFGPGTRLTVL.